The rows below give T cell receptor beta chains drawn from one sample of a study of response to subunit inactivated influenza vaccine. MiXCR, applied by TCRdb to the RT-PCR reads, yields one record per CDR3 protein. In the table there are some 800,000 distinct CDR3 sequences, approximately 21% of which are singletons. Material: PBMCs from blood, obtained 5 to 6 days after vaccination. The receptors were sampled from a man in his fifties who received an inactivated influenza vaccine. CDR3s include the opening cysteine and the closing phenylalanine or tryptophan. D genes are given only for firm matches. Part of the rows lack a size; the others show once, few, many or a class for expanded clones.

TRBV6-2/TRBV6-3	TRBJ2-1	-	-	TGTGCCAGCAGGCCCTCCAGAGGGCCCTCTGGGAATGAGCAGTTCTTC	CASRPSRGPSGNEQFF
TRBV25-1	TRBJ2-5	-	few	TGTGCCAGCAGTGAATATTTCCCAGAGACCCAGTACTTC	CASSEYFPETQYF
TRBV12-3/TRBV12-4	TRBJ2-1	-	few	TGTGCCAGCAGTTTAGCGTCTGGGACTTTGGGGAATGAGCAGTTCTTC	CASSLASGTLGNEQFF
TRBV20-1	TRBJ1-6	-	many	TGCAGTGCAAGGGACACCGTTAATTCACCCCTCCACTTT	CSARDTVNSPLHF
TRBV20-1	TRBJ1-5	TRBD1	few	TGCAGTGCTAGAACACAGGGGTCAGCCCAGCATTTT	CSARTQGSAQHF
TRBV29-1	TRBJ1-1	-	many	TGCAGCGTGGCCCTTCGGTTCGTGCACCCGGCTGAGAACACTGAAGCTTTCTTT	CSVALRFVHPAENTEAFF
TRBV9	TRBJ2-7	-	-	TGTGCCAGCAGCCCTACGACAGAGTACCCCTACGAGCAGTACTTC	CASSPTTEYPYEQYF
TRBV30	TRBJ2-2	TRBD1	-	TGTGCCTGGGCCCCCGACAGGGCAGGCGGGGAGCTGTTTTTT	CAWAPDRAGGELFF
TRBV20-1	TRBJ2-1	-	-	TGCAGTGCTAACGACAATGAGCAGTTCTTC	CSANDNEQFF
TRBV21-1	TRBJ1-5	-	few	TGTGCCAGCAGCAATCGGGACAGGGACCATAGCAATCAGCCCCAGCATTTT	CASSNRDRDHSNQPQHF
TRBV3-1	TRBJ2-1	-	-	TGTGCCAGCAGCCAAGTGTTGGTAGCCTCGCACAATGAGCAGTTCTTC	CASSQVLVASHNEQFF
TRBV7-2	TRBJ2-3	TRBD1	-	TGTGCCAGCAGCTTAGCAAGGGGGCGTGGAGATACGCAGTATTTT	CASSLARGRGDTQYF
TRBV7-9	TRBJ1-4	-	few	TGTGCCAGCAGCTTTTGGGCAGGCTCAATTGAAAAACTGTTTTTT	CASSFWAGSIEKLFF
TRBV9	TRBJ2-5	TRBD2	few	TGTGCCAGCAGCGCCCCTGGCGGGAGGGACACCCAAGAGACCCAGTACTTC	CASSAPGGRDTQETQYF
TRBV4-2	TRBJ1-1	-	few	TGTGCCAGCAGCCAACCGGGACGGTTGAACACTGAAGCTTTCTTT	CASSQPGRLNTEAFF
TRBV12-3/TRBV12-4	TRBJ2-7	-	few	TGTGCCAGTCCGGTGGGCCGGAGCTCCTACGAGCAGTACTTC	CASPVGRSSYEQYF
TRBV16	TRBJ2-7	TRBD1	-	TGTGCCAGCAGCCAATTGGGACAGGGGGCCTACGAGCAGTACTTC	CASSQLGQGAYEQYF
TRBV6-1	TRBJ2-7	TRBD2	-	TGTGCCAGCAGTCTTAGACTAGCGGGAGGGAACGAGCAGTACTTC	CASSLRLAGGNEQYF
TRBV20-1	TRBJ2-2	-	-	TGCAGTGCTAGAGATGTGTACACCGGGGAGCTGTTTTTT	CSARDVYTGELFF
TRBV5-8	TRBJ2-7	TRBD1	few	TGTGCCAGCAGCCTACAGACAGGGTTCTACGAGCAGTACTTC	CASSLQTGFYEQYF
TRBV12-3/TRBV12-4	TRBJ2-2	-	many	TGTGCCAGCACCGAAAACACCGGGGAGCTGTTTTTT	CASTENTGELFF
TRBV28	TRBJ2-1	-	-	TGTGCCAGCAGTTCGCCCTACTCATACAATGAGCAGTTCTTC	CASSSPYSYNEQFF
TRBV3-1	TRBJ2-7	TRBD2	-	TGTGCCAGCAGCCAAGTTAGGCTAGCGGACTCCTACGAGCAGTACTTC	CASSQVRLADSYEQYF
TRBV7-2	TRBJ2-7	TRBD2	few	TGTGCCAGCGCGGCTAGCGGCTACGAGCAGTACTTC	CASAASGYEQYF